This T cell receptor (beta chain) was captured by sequencing in a study of cytomegalovirus exposure and HLA in healthy donors. 13 Jbeta primers and 60 Vbeta primers were used for the PCR. Sequencing was performed with immunoSEQ multiplex PCR; in TCRdb, only in-frame clones are kept and a portion is missing. Of around 180,000 clones detected, roughly 85% appear once; the ten largest clones hold around 0.74%. This CDR3 comprises 15 residues. The V gene's germline CDR1 is LNHDA and CDR2 SQIVND (reference sequence). Trimming cost V 0 bases and J 6 bases; bases outside gene matches: 4. The source is a woman between 35 and 50 years old in good health and CMV-seronegative. The chain joins TRBV19 to TRBJ2-4; 8 bases line up with TRBD1. Input material: PBMCs. CDR3 DNA: TGTGCCAGTAGTATAGACGCAGGGGGCGGAAACATTCAGTACTTC. Translated, it gives CASSIDAGGGNIQYF.